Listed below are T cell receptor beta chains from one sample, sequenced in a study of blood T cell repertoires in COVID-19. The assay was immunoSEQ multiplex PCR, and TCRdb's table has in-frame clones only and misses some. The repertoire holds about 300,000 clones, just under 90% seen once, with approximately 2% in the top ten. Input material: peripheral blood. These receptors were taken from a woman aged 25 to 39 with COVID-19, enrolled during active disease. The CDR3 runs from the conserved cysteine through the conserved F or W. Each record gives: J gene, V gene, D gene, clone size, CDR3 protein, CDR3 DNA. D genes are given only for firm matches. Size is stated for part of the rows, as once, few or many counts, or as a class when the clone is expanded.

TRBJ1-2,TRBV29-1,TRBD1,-,CSVGRTGGNGYTF,TGCAGCGTCGGACGGACAGGGGGAAATGGCTACACCTTC
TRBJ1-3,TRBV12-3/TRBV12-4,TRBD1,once,CASSQGPGNTIYF,TGTGCCAGCTCACAGGGGCCTGGAAACACCATATATTTT
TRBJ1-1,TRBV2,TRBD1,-,CASSASQGLGFGTEAFF,TGTGCCAGCAGTGCCTCACAGGGGCTGGGTTTCGGTACTGAAGCTTTCTTT
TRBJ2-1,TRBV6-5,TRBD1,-,CASRNRGFNEQFF,TGTGCCAGCAGGAACAGGGGTTTCAATGAGCAGTTCTTC
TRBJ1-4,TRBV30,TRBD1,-,CAWSPRDRAREKLFF,TGTGCCTGGAGTCCGAGGGACAGGGCGCGGGAAAAACTGTTTTTT
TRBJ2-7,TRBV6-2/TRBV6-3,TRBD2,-,CASSPRTRDYEQYF,TGTGCCAGCAGCCCTAGGACTAGGGACTACGAGCAGTACTTC
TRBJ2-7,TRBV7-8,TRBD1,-,CASSSLRQGFHEQYF,TGTGCCAGCAGCTCCCTGAGACAGGGGTTCCACGAGCAGTACTTC
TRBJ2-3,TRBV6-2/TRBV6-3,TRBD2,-,CASSTGTSSDTQYF,TGTGCCAGCAGTACAGGGACTAGTTCAGATACGCAGTATTTT
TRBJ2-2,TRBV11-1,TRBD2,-,CASSLGLAIGELFF,TGTGCCAGCAGCCTTGGACTAGCGATTGGGGAGCTGTTTTTT
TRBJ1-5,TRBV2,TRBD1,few,CASSVTGTGGRQPQHF,TGTGCCAGCAGTGTGACCGGGACAGGGGGTCGACAGCCCCAGCATTTT
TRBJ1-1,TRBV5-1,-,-,CASREGIGNTEAFF,TGCGCCAGCAGGGAGGGGATTGGGAACACTGAAGCTTTCTTT
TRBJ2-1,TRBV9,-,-,CASSGGLSNEQFF,TGTGCCAGCAGCGGGGGACTTTCCAATGAGCAGTTCTTC
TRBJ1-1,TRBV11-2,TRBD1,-,CASRLRQGTAEAFF,TGTGCCAGCAGACTCAGACAGGGGACGGCGGAAGCTTTCTTT
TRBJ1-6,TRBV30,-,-,CAWSATRQVDSPLHF,TGTGCCTGGAGCGCAACCAGACAGGTAGATTCACCCCTCCACTTT